This T cell receptor (beta chain) was retrieved from a study of CD8 T cells in Susac syndrome. The sample holds one count of this clonotype. Germline V gene sequence: CDR1 SEHNR, CDR2 FQNEAQ (reference sequence). J lost 3 bases, V lost 2 bases, and 7 bases had no gene match. There are 16 residues in the CDR3. Random hexamers were used to reverse transcribe the RNA input (0.5 to 1 ug). TCRdb called the immunoSEQ multiplex PCR reads again in MiXCR, with one record for every CDR3 protein. The sample has 200,000 to 300,000 distinct CDR3 sequences; around 96% are singletons. The receptor's source is a human donor with Susac syndrome. This sequence joins TRBV7-9 and TRBJ1-5; 7 bases fit TRBD1. Input material: CD4+ T cells from PBMCs. The CDR3 DNA reads as TGTGCCAGCAGCTTATCGGAAGGGGGCATCAATCAGCCCCAGCATTTT. Protein sequence: CASSLSEGGINQPQHF.